This T cell receptor (beta chain) was sequenced for a study of T cell repertoires in cytomegalovirus infection. Background on the study: TCR beta signatures that were public indicated CMV infection and matching HLA type. Study-wide results and caveats: Within the response measured ex vivo, HLA-C-restricted CMV-specific TCR beta clonotypes were dominant.

TCRdb reanalysed the reads using MiXCR and keeps one entry per CDR3 protein. The top ten clones hold just under 95% of a sample with 20,000 to 25,000 distinct CDR3 sequences, around 43% of them seen once. This clonotype has more than one count but fewer than ten. Antigen unknown. CDR1 and CDR2 from the germline V gene are MNHEY and SVGEGT. V lost 5 bases and J 3 bases, leaving 8 bases between the germline ends. CDR3 length: 12 residues. This chain links TRBV6-2 or TRBV6-3 with TRBJ2-7; the D is unclear. This receptor was obtained from a human donor in good health (CMV status not recorded). Some clones in this sample may be carry-over from other donors' samples. The source was CD8+ T cells from cultured PBMCs, collected from culture after CMV antigen stimulation. CDR3: CASSPGFYEQYF. In nucleotides, the CDR3 is TGTGCCAGCAGTCCTGGATTCTACGAGCAGTACTTC.